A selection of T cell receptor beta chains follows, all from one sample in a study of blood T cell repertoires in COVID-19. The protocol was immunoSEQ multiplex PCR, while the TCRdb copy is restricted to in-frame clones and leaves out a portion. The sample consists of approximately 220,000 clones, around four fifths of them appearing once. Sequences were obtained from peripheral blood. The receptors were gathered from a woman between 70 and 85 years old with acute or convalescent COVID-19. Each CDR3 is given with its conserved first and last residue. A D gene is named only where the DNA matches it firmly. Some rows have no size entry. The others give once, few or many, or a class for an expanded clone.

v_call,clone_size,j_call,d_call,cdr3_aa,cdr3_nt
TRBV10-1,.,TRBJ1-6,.,CASSESWRGNSPLHF,TGCGCCAGCAGTGAGTCGTGGAGGGGAAATTCACCCCTCCACTTT
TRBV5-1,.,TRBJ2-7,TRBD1,CASSAGQGAVREQYF,TGCGCCAGCAGCGCGGGACAGGGGGCGGTAAGGGAGCAGTACTTC
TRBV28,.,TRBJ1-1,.,CASSTQGQLNTEAFF,TGTGCCAGCAGTACTCAAGGACAGTTGAACACTGAAGCTTTCTTT
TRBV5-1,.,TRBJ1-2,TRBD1,CASSAQQGAVGYTF,TGCGCCAGCAGCGCCCAACAGGGGGCTGTTGGCTACACCTTC
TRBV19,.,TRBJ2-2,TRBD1,CASSSRDRGYTGELFF,TGTGCCAGTAGTAGCAGGGACAGGGGGTACACCGGGGAGCTGTTTTTT
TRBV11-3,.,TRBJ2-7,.,CASSPGDSYPPDF,TGTGCCAGCAGCCCGGGGGACAGTTATCCCCCAGACTTC
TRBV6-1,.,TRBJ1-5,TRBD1,CASSEGGTANQPQHF,TGTGCCAGCAGTGAAGGAGGGACAGCCAATCAGCCCCAGCATTTT
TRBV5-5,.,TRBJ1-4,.,CASSRSQGVNEKLFF,TGTGCCAGCAGCCGGTCACAGGGAGTTAATGAAAAACTGTTTTTT
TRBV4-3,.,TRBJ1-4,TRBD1,CASSQGGTAVEKLFF,TGCGCCAGCAGCCAAGGCGGGACAGCTGTTGAAAAACTGTTTTTT
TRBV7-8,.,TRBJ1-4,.,CASSLQITNEKLFF,TGTGCCAGCAGCCTTCAAATAACTAATGAAAAACTGTTTTTT
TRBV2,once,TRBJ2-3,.,CASSGRGHYTDTQYF,TGTGCCAGCAGTGGACGGGGACACTACACAGATACGCAGTATTTT
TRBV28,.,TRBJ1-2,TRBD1,CASLDRGYGYTF,TGTGCCAGCCTTGACAGGGGGTATGGCTACACCTTC
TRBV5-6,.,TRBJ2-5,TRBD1,CASSAQGEGETQYF,TGTGCCAGCAGCGCCCAGGGGGAAGGAGAGACCCAGTACTTC
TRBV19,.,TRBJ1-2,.,CASSMSARGRGNGYTF,TGTGCCAGTAGTATGTCGGCAAGGGGGAGAGGGAATGGCTACACCTTC
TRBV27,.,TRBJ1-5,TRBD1,CASSPRGQVLGPQHF,TGTGCCAGCAGCCCTAGGGGACAGGTCTTAGGGCCCCAGCATTTT
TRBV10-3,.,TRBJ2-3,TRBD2,CAIRLAATDTQYF,TGTGCCATAAGACTAGCGGCCACAGATACGCAGTATTTT
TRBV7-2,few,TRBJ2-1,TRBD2,CASSLSGGNYNEQFF,TGTGCCAGCAGCCTTAGCGGGGGGAATTACAATGAGCAGTTCTTC
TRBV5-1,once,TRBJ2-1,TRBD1,CASSLILGQYNEQFF,TGCGCCAGCAGCTTGATTCTGGGACAGTACAATGAGCAGTTCTTC
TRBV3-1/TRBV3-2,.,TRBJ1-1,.,CASSQWADEAFF,TGTGCCAGCAGCCAATGGGCAGATGAAGCTTTCTTT
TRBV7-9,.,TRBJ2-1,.,CASSLDMTRYNEQFF,TGTGCCAGCAGCTTAGATATGACTAGATACAATGAGCAGTTCTTC
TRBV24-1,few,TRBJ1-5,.,CATSDSSQPQHF,TGTGCCACCAGTGATTCTAGTCAGCCCCAGCATTTT
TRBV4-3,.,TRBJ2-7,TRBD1,CASSQSGQGTPSYEQYF,TGCGCCAGCAGCCAATCGGGACAGGGTACCCCATCCTACGAGCAGTACTTC
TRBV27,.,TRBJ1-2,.,CASSLTVAGGYTF,TGTGCCAGCAGTTTAACAGTCGCTGGTGGCTACACCTTC
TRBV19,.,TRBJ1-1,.,CASSSSANTEAFF,TGTGCCAGTAGTAGCAGCGCGAACACTGAAGCTTTCTTT
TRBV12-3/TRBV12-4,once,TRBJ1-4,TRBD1,CASSWDRGKLFF,TGTGCCAGCAGCTGGGACAGGGGAAAACTGTTTTTT
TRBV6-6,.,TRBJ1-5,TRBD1,CASSPRTGGDQPQHF,TGTGCCAGCAGCCCCCGGACAGGGGGCGATCAGCCCCAGCATTTT
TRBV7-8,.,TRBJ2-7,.,CASSLASLAYEQYF,TGTGCCAGCAGCTTAGCGTCGTTAGCCTACGAGCAGTACTTC
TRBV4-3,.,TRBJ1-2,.,CASSQDPGVPGGYTF,TGCGCCAGCAGCCAAGATCCGGGGGTGCCGGGGGGCTACACCTTC
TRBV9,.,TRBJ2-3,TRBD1,CASSAFPAGTGKADTQYF,TGTGCCAGCAGCGCCTTCCCGGCCGGGACAGGGAAAGCAGATACGCAGTATTTT
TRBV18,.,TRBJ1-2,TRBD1,CASSPGTGSNGYTF,TGTGCCAGCTCCCCAGGGACAGGGAGTAATGGCTACACCTTC
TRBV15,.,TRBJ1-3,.,CATSRDRQGTGNTIYF,TGTGCCACCAGCAGAGATCGCCAGGGTACTGGAAACACCATATATTTT
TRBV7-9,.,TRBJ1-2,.,CASSLQANYGYTF,TGTGCCAGCAGCCTTCAGGCTAACTATGGCTACACCTTC